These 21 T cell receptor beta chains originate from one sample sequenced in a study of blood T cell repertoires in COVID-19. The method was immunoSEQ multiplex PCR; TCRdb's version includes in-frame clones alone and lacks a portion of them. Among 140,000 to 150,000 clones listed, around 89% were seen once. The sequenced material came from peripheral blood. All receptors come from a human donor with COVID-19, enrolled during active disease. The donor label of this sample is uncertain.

This chain's CDR3 is CASSYSVAGGSYEQYF. The CDR3 DNA reads as TGTGCCAGCAGTTACTCCGTAGCGGGGGGGTCCTACGAGCAGTACTTC. This rearrangement joins TRBV6-6 to TRBJ2-7; 11 positions match TRBD2. The CDR3 is 16 amino acids. With V trimmed by 0 bases and J by 1 base, 2 bases remained unmatched. Germline V lookup: CDR1 MNHNY, CDR2 SVGAGI (reference sequence).

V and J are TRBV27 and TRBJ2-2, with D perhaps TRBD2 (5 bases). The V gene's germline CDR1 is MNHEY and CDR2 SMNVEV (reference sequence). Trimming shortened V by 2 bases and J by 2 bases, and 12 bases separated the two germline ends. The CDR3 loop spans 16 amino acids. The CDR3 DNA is TGTGCCAGCAGTTTAGAAGGACTCACAAACACCGGGGAGCTGTTTTTT. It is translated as CASSLEGLTNTGELFF.

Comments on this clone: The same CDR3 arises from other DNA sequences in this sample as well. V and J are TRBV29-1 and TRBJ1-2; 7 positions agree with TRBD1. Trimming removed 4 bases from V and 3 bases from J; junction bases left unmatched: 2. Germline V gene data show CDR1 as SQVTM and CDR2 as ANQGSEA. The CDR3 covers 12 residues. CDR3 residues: CSVGGQHYGYTF. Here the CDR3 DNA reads TGCAGCGTTGGGGGACAGCACTATGGCTACACCTTC.

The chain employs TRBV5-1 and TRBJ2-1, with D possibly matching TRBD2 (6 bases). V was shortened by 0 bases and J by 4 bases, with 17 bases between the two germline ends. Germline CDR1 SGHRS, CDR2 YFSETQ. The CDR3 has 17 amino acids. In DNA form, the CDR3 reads TGCGCCAGCAGCTTGGCCTCAACGGGACTCACGTACAATGAGCAGTTCTTC. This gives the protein CASSLASTGLTYNEQFF.

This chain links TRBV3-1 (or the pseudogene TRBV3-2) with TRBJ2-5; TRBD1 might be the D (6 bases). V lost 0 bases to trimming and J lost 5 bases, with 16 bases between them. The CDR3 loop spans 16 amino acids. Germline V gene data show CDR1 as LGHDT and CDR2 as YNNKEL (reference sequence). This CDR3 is CASSQEGYRVGETQYF. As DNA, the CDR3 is TGTGCCAGCAGCCAAGAAGGGTACAGGGTCGGGGAGACCCAGTACTTC.

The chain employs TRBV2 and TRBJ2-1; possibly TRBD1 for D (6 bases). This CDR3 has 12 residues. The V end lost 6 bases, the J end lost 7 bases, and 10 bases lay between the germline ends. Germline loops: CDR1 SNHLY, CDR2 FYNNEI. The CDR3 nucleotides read TGTGCCAGCAGCCCTGACAGGAATGAGCAGTTCTTC. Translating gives CASSPDRNEQFF. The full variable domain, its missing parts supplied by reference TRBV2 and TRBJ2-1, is EPEVTQTPSHQVTQMGQEVILRCVPISNHLYFYWYRQILGQKVEFLVSFYNNEISEKSEIFDDQFSVERPDGSNFTLKIRSTKLEDSAMYFCASSPDRNEQFFGPGTRLTVL.

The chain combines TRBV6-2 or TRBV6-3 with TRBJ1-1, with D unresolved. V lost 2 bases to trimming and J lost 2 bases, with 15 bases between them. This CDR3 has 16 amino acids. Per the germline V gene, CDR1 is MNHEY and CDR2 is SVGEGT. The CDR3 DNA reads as TGTGCCAGCAGTTACCCCCCCGGGAAGGGTAACACTGAAGCTTTCTTT. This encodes CASSYPPGKGNTEAFF.

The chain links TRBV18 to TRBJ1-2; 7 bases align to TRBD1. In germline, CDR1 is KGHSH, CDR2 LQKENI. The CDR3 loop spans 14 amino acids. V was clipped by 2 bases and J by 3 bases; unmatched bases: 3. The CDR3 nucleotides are TGTGCCAGCTCACCATTTACAGGGGACTATGGCTACACCTTC. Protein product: CASSPFTGDYGYTF.

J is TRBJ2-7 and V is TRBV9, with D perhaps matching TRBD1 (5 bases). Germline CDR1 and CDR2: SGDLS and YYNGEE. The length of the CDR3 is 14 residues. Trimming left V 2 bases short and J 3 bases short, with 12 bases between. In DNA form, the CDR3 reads TGTGCCAGCAGCGTTAATCAAGGGGACTACGAGCAGTACTTC. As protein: CASSVNQGDYEQYF.

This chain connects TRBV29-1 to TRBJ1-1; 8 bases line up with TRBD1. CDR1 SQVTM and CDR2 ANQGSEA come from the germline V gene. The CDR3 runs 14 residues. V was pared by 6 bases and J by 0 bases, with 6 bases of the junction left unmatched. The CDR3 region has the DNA TGCAGCGTCGTAAAGGGACAGGTGAACACTGAAGCTTTCTTT. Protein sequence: CSVVKGQVNTEAFF.

The CDR3 protein is CASSSLAGASYHEQYF. The CDR3 nucleotides are TGTGCCAGCAGTAGTCTAGCGGGGGCGAGTTACCACGAGCAGTACTTC. The chain combines TRBV5-4 with TRBJ2-7, with 10 bases matching TRBD2. V lost 5 bases and J lost 5; bases outside the gene matches: 13. The CDR3 has 16 residues. The germline gives CDR1 SGHNT, CDR2 YYREEE (reference sequence).

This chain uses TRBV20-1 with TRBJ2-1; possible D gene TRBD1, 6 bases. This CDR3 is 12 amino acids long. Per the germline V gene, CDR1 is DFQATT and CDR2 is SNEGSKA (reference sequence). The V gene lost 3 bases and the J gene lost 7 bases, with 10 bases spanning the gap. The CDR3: CSASLRGNEQFF. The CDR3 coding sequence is TGCAGTGCTAGTTTAAGGGGGAATGAGCAGTTCTTC.

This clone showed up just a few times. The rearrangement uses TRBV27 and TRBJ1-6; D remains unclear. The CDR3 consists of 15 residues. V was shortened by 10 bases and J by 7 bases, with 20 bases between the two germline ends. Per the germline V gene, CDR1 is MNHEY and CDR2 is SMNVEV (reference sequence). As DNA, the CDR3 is TGTGCCACCACCTTTGGGCCCGGAGGGAATTCACCCCTCCACTTT. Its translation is CATTFGPGGNSPLHF.

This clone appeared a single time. CDR3 sequence: CASSAANYGYTF. CDR3 DNA sequence: TGTGCCAGCAGTGCAGCTAACTATGGCTACACCTTC. The rearrangement joins TRBV6-2 or TRBV6-3 to TRBJ1-2, with D uncertain. The CDR3 runs 12 residues. Germline V lookup: CDR1 MNHEY, CDR2 SVGEGT. V lost 5 bases and J lost 0, with 4 bases in between.

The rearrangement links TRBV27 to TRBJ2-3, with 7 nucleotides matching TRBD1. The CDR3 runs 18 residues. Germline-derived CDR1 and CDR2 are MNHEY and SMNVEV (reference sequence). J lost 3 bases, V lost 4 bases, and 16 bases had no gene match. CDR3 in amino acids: CASSSGLDRVGITDTQYF. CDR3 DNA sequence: TGTGCCAGCAGTTCCGGGCTTGACAGGGTCGGTATTACAGATACGCAGTATTTT.

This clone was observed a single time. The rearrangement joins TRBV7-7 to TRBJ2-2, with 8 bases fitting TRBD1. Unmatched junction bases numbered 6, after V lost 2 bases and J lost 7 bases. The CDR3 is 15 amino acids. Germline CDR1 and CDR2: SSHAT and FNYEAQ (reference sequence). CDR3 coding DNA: TGTGCCAGCAGCTTAAGCCAGGGGGCTGTCGGGGAGCTGTTTTTT. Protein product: CASSLSQGAVGELFF.

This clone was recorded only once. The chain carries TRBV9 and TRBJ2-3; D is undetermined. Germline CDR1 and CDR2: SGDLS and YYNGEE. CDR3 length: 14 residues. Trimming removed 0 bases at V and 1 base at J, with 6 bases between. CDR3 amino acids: CASSVGSGTDTQYF. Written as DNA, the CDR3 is TGTGCCAGCAGCGTAGGGAGTGGCACAGATACGCAGTATTTT.

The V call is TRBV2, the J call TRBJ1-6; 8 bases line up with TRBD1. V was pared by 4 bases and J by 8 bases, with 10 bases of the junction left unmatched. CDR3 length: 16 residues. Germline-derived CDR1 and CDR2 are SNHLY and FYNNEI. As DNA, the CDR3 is TGTGCCAGCAGTGGGACAGGGCGGCTGATCTATTCACCCCTCCACTTT. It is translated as CASSGTGRLIYSPLHF.

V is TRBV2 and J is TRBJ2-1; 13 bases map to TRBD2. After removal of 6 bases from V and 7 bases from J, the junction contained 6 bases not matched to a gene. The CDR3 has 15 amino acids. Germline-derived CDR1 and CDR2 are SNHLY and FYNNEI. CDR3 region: CASSPRTSGGNEQFF. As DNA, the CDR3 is TGTGCCAGCAGCCCCCGGACTAGCGGGGGAAATGAGCAGTTCTTC.

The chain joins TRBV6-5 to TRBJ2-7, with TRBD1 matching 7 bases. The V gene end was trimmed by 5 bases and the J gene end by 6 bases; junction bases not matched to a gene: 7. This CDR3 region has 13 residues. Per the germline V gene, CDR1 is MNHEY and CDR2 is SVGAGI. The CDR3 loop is CASSRGPEGEQYF. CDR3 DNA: TGTGCCAGCAGTAGGGGGCCTGAGGGCGAGCAGTACTTC.

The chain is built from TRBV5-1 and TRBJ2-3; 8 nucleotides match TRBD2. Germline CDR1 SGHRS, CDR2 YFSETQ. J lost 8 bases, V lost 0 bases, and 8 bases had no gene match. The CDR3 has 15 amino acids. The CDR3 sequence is CASSLVSGKESTQYF. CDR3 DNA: TGCGCCAGCAGCTTGGTTAGCGGGAAAGAGTCTACGCAGTATTTT.